Presented here are 26 T cell receptor beta chains from one specimen sequenced in a study of T cells after yellow fever vaccination. TCRdb redid the calling of the 5' RACE reads with MiXCR, one entry per CDR3 protein. This table has about 240,000 distinct CDR3 sequences, around 7% appearing once. The source material was CD4+ T cells sorted from PBMCs, sampled 15 days after the yellow fever booster vaccination. Receptors originate from a man between 25 and 39 years old who received the YFV17D yellow fever vaccine.

The gene calls are TRBV27 and TRBJ1-1, with a weak D call TRBD1 (5 bases). Germline V gene sequence: CDR1 MNHEY, CDR2 SMNVEV (reference sequence). The CDR3 consists of 15 residues. The V end was cut by 4 bases, the J end by 0 bases, with 12 bases between. CDR3 sequence reads: CASSYESRVNTEAFF. The DNA of the CDR3 is TGTGCCAGCAGTTATGAATCCAGGGTGAACACTGAAGCTTTCTTT.

This clonotype was detected a few times. V usage is TRBV29-1 and J usage is TRBJ2-7, with D perhaps being TRBD1 or TRBD2 (5 bases each). This CDR3 is 13 amino acids long. The V gene lost 7 bases and the J gene lost 3 bases, with 16 bases spanning the gap. The germline V gene encodes CDR1 SQVTM and CDR2 ANQGSEA. CDR3 bases: TGCAGCGCCAACGTTGGGGGAAGCTACGAGCAGTACTTC. Translating gives CSANVGGSYEQYF.

This clonotype was detected many times. The chain uses TRBV5-1 and TRBJ2-1; TRBD2 aligns across 10 bases. The CDR3 length is 16 residues. V dropped 2 bases and J dropped 8; count of bases not matched to a gene: 10. Germline lookup yields CDR1 SGHRS and CDR2 YFSETQ. This chain's CDR3 is CASSFPPLAGAHEQFF. The DNA for the CDR3 is TGCGCCAGCAGCTTTCCCCCTCTAGCGGGAGCCCATGAGCAGTTCTTC.

As for this clonotype: A much bigger clone sits one base away, suggesting this may be a read error. The chain uses TRBV4-3 and TRBJ1-6; D not certain. The CDR3 extends over 14 amino acids. Germline V gives CDR1 LGHNA, CDR2 YSLEER. The V end was cut by 0 bases, the J end by 10 bases, with 10 bases between. This CDR3 reads CASSQDLGESPLHF. In DNA form, the CDR3 reads TGCGCCAGCAGCCAAGATCTAGGAGAATCACCCCTCCACTTT.

This clonotype showed up just a few times. The rearrangement joins TRBV9 to TRBJ2-7, with D possibly TRBD2 on 6 matching bases. V was cut by 7 bases and J by 6 bases, with 20 bases left in between. Germline lookup yields CDR1 SGDLS and CDR2 YYNGEE. The CDR3 totals 14 residues. In nucleotides, the CDR3 is TGTGCCAGCGGACCAGGGACTCGGACCGGCGAGCAGTACTTC. This codes for CASGPGTRTGEQYF.

The chain links TRBV12-3 or TRBV12-4 to TRBJ2-1; D is uncertain. V was cut by 5 bases and J by 6 bases, with 14 bases left in between. The CDR3 is 14 residues long. The CDR3 reads CASSPWVGSNEQFF. The CDR3 nucleotides are TGTGCCAGCAGTCCCTGGGTCGGTAGCAATGAGCAGTTCTTC.

This clonotype turned up a few times. The chain is built from TRBV6-2 or TRBV6-3 and TRBJ2-7; 12 bases match TRBD1. This CDR3 spans 18 amino acids. With V trimmed by 3 bases and J by 1 base, 10 bases remained unmatched. Germline lookup yields CDR1 MNHEY and CDR2 SVGEGT. CDR3 bases: TGTGCCAGCAGTTATCCCCCGGGACAGGGGGCGAAGTCCTACGAGCAGTACTTC. It codes for CASSYPPGQGAKSYEQYF.

This clonotype was counted at least ten times. The rearrangement joins TRBV6-4 to TRBJ2-7; the match to TRBD2 covers 9 bases. The germline CDR1 and CDR2 sequences are MRHNA and SNTAGT. V trimming: 3 bases; J trimming: 4 bases; junction bases outside the gene matches: 10. The CDR3 has 16 residues. Here the CDR3 DNA reads TGTGCCAGCAGTGAAGCCGGCGGGAGGGCCCGTTACGAGCAGTACTTC. Translated: CASSEAGGRARYEQYF.

This clonotype was seen a handful of times. The rearrangement joins TRBV7-2 to TRBJ1-1, with 8 bases aligning to TRBD1. The V gene end was trimmed by 5 bases and the J gene end by 8 bases; junction bases not matched to a gene: 10. The CDR3 has 14 amino acids. CDR1 and CDR2 (germline): SGHTA, FQGNSA. CDR3 DNA sequence: TGTGCCAGCAGCGCAGGGGGCGCCGAAAGGGAAGCTTTCTTT. Translating it yields CASSAGGAEREAFF.

The V call is TRBV20-1, the J call TRBJ2-7; 10 nucleotides agree with TRBD2. Germline loops: CDR1 DFQATT, CDR2 SNEGSKA (reference sequence). Losses at the gene ends were 3 bases for V and 4 bases for J; bases not matched to a gene: 9. CDR3 length equals 15 residues. CDR3 coding DNA: TGCAGTGCTAGTCCACTTCTAGCGGGAGCTTACGAGCAGTACTTC. It codes for CSASPLLAGAYEQYF.

Only a few counts were recorded for this clonotype. Its ends do not fully match the called genes, so a read error is possible. The genes are TRBV2 and TRBJ2-1; 7 bases are a match to TRBD2. The CDR3 covers 13 residues. From germline, CDR1 is SNHLY and CDR2 FYNNEI. This CDR3 reads CASRGLGGNEQFF. The CDR3 bases are TGTGCGAGCAGAGGACTAGGTGGCAATGAGCAGTTCTTC.

This clonotype showed up many times. The J gene is TRBJ2-4, the V gene TRBV28; a weak D match, TRBD2 (5 bases). Looked up from germline, CDR1 is MDHEN and CDR2 is SYDVKM. This CDR3 spans 18 amino acids. V was clipped by 6 bases and J by 0 bases, with 21 bases between them. CDR3: CASRTVKGSQVAKNIQYF. The DNA of the CDR3 is TGTGCCAGCAGAACGGTCAAAGGGAGCCAAGTAGCCAAAAACATTCAGTACTTC.

This clonotype was seen at least ten times. The rearrangement links TRBV5-1 to TRBJ2-5; D assignment may be TRBD1 or TRBD2 (5 bases each). The CDR3 totals 16 residues. CDR1 and CDR2 (germline): SGHRS, YFSETQ. V was shortened by 0 bases and J by 1 base, with 13 bases between the two germline ends. The chain's CDR3 is CASSLGGSLAQETQYF. CDR3 coding DNA: TGCGCCAGCAGCTTGGGGGGGAGTTTAGCCCAAGAGACCCAGTACTTC.

This clonotype was counted a few times. V and J are TRBV30 and TRBJ2-1; D perhaps matches TRBD2 (7 bases). Germline assignment: CDR1 GTSNPN and CDR2 SVGIG (reference sequence). The CDR3 spans 15 residues. Trimming pared 6 bases from V and 10 bases from J, leaving 25 bases between. The CDR3 sequence is CACLWGLAVKKEQFF. CDR3 nucleotide sequence: TGTGCCTGCCTTTGGGGGCTAGCGGTAAAGAAGGAGCAGTTCTTC.

The sample holds many counts of this clonotype. This chain connects TRBV7-3 to TRBJ2-1, with D possibly called TRBD1 or TRBD2 (5 bases each). Trimming cost V 5 bases and J 5 bases, with 16 bases left between them. Germline CDR1 reads SGHTA; CDR2 reads FQGTGA. The CDR3 sequence is 15 residues long. CDR3 amino acids: CASSPYGGINNEQFF. DNA for the CDR3: TGTGCCAGCAGCCCCTATGGGGGTATCAACAATGAGCAGTTCTTC.

This clonotype has only a few counts. The chain recombines TRBV25-1 with TRBJ2-1; no reliable D call. Germline CDR1 is MGHDK and CDR2 is SYGVNS. The CDR3 spans 12 residues. V lost 10 bases and J lost 9, with 16 bases in between. CDR3 coding DNA: TGTGCCACCAGCAGCACCTTGGCTGAGCAGTTCTTC. Protein: CATSSTLAEQFF.

The V gene is TRBV7-9, the J gene TRBJ2-1; 12 bases map to TRBD2. From germline, CDR1 is SEHNR and CDR2 FQNEAQ (reference sequence). This CDR3 has 17 residues. J was trimmed by 0 bases and V by 3 bases; bases with no gene match: 3. CDR3 sequence: CASSFTTSGSSYNEQFF. In DNA, the CDR3 is TGTGCCAGCAGCTTTACGACTAGCGGGAGCTCCTACAATGAGCAGTTCTTC.

The chain carries TRBV4-2 and TRBJ2-7, with D unclear. Germline CDR1 is LGHNA and CDR2 is YNFKEQ. V dropped 0 bases and J dropped 6 bases, with 12 bases sitting between them. The CDR3 runs to 14 residues. Here the CDR3 reads CASSQDLGPGEQYF. CDR3 nucleotide sequence: TGTGCCAGCAGCCAAGATCTCGGCCCCGGCGAGCAGTACTTC.

This clonotype occurred a few times. In nucleotides, the CDR3 is TGTGCCAGCAGCTTAGATCGTAGCGGGAGTAAAACAGATACGCAGTATTTT. Translation: CASSLDRSGSKTDTQYF. The rearrangement uses TRBV11-3 and TRBJ2-3; TRBD2 aligns across 9 bases. CDR3 length equals 17 residues. With V trimmed by 0 bases and J by 3 bases, 7 bases remained unmatched. The germline gives CDR1 SGHNT, CDR2 YENEEA.

The V call is TRBV20-1, the J call TRBJ2-7; TRBD1 matches at 8 bases. The germline CDR1 and CDR2 sequences are DFQATT and SNEGSKA (reference sequence). V shed 2 bases and J 4 bases; nucleotides not matched to a gene: 7. The CDR3 covers 14 residues. The CDR3 sequence: CSARPGTGPYEQYF. The DNA for the CDR3 is TGCAGTGCTAGACCCGGGACAGGTCCTTACGAGCAGTACTTC.

This chain uses TRBV13 with TRBJ1-1; tentatively, D is TRBD1 (5 bases). Trimming removed 7 bases from V and 4 bases from J, with 16 bases in between. The CDR3 has 14 amino acids. CDR1 and CDR2 (germline): PRHDT, FYEKMQ (reference sequence). This CDR3 is CASTFWDAGTEAFF. The CDR3 nucleotides read TGTGCCAGCACCTTCTGGGACGCGGGCACTGAAGCTTTCTTT.

The chain recombines TRBV7-9 with TRBJ2-7; possible D gene TRBD2, 5 bases. Germline-derived CDR1 and CDR2 are SEHNR and FQNEAQ (reference sequence). V was shortened by 5 bases and J by 3 bases, with 14 bases between the two germline ends. This CDR3 has 14 residues. CDR3 nucleotide sequence: TGTGCCAGCAGCCTCCCCCGGGAAAGCTACGAGCAGTACTTC. Translation gives CASSLPRESYEQYF.

V usage is TRBV6-1 and J usage is TRBJ2-5; 7 nucleotides agree with TRBD2. The germline CDR1 and CDR2 sequences are MNHNS and SASEGT. CDR3 length: 14 residues. Trimming removed 6 bases from V and 9 bases from J; junction bases left unmatched: 13. In nucleotides, the CDR3 is TGTGCCAGCAGACAGAGGGGACTACTCGAGGCCCAGTACTTC. This gives the protein CASRQRGLLEAQYF.

The sample holds a few counts of this clonotype. This chain connects TRBV12-3 or TRBV12-4 to TRBJ2-7; D may be TRBD1 (6 bases). The CDR3 sequence is 13 residues long. V was pared by 6 bases and J by 10 bases, with 19 bases between. The CDR3 region is CASSLGAPRPQYF. Here the CDR3 DNA reads TGTGCCAGCAGCCTGGGGGCGCCGAGGCCTCAGTACTTC.

This clonotype was counted only a few times. The chain combines TRBV7-2 with TRBJ2-5; D possibly corresponds to TRBD1 (6 bases). Germline CDR1 and CDR2: SGHTA and FQGNSA. V lost 3 bases to trimming and J lost 4 bases, with 12 bases between them. There are 14 residues in the CDR3. CDR3 sequence: CASSFTGLRETQYF. Here the CDR3 DNA reads TGTGCCAGCAGCTTTACAGGGCTCCGAGAGACCCAGTACTTC.

The rearrangement joins TRBV12-3 or TRBV12-4 to TRBJ1-3; 9 bases map to TRBD1. V was clipped by 9 bases and J by 8 bases; unmatched bases: 8. This CDR3 has 13 amino acids. The CDR3 DNA follows: TGTGCCAGTGACATGGGACAGGGAGACACCATATATTTT. This sequence encodes CASDMGQGDTIYF.